The TCR beta chain under discussion was sequenced for a study of T cells after yellow fever vaccination. Via MiXCR, TCRdb re-called the 5' RACE reads, giving one row per CDR3 protein. In the table there are under 300,000 distinct CDR3 sequences, approximately 6.7% of which are singletons. This clonotype came up many times. Its specificity is not known. Study observations and caveats: Post-booster repertoires contained most primary-vaccination clones again (96% CD4, about 88% CD8).

The CDR3 length is 12 residues. Looked up from germline, CDR1 is SGHTA and CDR2 is FQGNSA. The V gene lost 9 bases and the J gene lost 7 bases, with 13 bases spanning the gap. The sequence was obtained from a man aged 25-45 years who received the YFV17D yellow fever vaccine. The sequenced sample was CD4+ T cells sorted from PBMCs, obtained on the day of the yellow fever booster vaccination. The gene calls are TRBV7-2 and TRBJ2-1, with D hard to call. This chain's CDR3 is CASQLNRNEQFF. CDR3 in DNA: TGTGCCAGTCAGCTTAACCGTAATGAGCAGTTCTTC.